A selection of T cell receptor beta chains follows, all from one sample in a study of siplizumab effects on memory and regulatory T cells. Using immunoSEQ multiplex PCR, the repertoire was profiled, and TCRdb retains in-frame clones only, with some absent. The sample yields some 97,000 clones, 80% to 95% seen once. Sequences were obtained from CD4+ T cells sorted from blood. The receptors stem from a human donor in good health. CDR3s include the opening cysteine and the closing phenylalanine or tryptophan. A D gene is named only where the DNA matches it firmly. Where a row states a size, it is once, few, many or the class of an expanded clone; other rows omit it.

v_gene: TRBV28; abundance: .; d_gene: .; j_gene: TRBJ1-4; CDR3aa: CASSNSGSEKLFF; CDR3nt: TGTGCCAGCAGCAACTCGGGAAGTGAAAAACTGTTTTTT
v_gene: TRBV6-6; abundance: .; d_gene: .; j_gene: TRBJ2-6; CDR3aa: CASSYLSSSSVLTF; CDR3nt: TGTGCCAGCAGTTACTTGTCCTCCTCCAGCGTCCTGACTTTC
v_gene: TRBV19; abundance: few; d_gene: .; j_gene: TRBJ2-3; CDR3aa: CASSIFAGGSTDTQYF; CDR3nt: TGTGCCAGTAGTATCTTTGCTGGTGGAAGCACAGATACGCAGTATTTT
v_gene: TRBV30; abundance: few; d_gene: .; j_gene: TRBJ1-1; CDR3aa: CAWSVLKNTEAFF; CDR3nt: TGTGCCTGGAGTGTACTTAAGAACACTGAAGCTTTCTTT
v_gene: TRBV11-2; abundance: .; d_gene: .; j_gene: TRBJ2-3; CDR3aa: CASSRDGQKTDTQYF; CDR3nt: TGTGCCAGCAGCCGAGACGGACAGAAGACAGATACGCAGTATTTT
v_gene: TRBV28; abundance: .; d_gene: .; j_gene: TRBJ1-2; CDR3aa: CASSLAGAGSYGYTF; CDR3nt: TGTGCCAGCAGTTTGGCGGGGGCAGGGTCCTATGGCTACACCTTC
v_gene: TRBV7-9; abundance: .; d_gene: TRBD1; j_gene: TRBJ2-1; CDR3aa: CASSDRGVDNEQFF; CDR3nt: TGTGCCAGCAGCGACAGGGGGGTCGACAATGAGCAGTTCTTC
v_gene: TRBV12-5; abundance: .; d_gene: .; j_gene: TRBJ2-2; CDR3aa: CASALQKGPSNTGELFF; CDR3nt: TGTGCTAGTGCTCTACAGAAGGGACCCTCGAACACCGGGGAGCTGTTTTTT
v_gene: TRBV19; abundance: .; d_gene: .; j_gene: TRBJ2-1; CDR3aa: CASKTGVLESSYNEQFF; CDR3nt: TGTGCCAGTAAAACTGGGGTCCTAGAGAGCTCCTACAATGAGCAGTTCTTC
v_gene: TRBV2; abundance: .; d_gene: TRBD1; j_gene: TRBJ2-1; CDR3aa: CASKRQGPNEQFF; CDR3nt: TGTGCCAGCAAGAGACAGGGTCCCAATGAGCAGTTCTTC
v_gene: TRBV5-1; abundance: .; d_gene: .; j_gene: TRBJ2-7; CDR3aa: CASSLDPTYEQYF; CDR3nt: TGCGCCAGCAGCTTGGATCCTACCTACGAGCAGTACTTC
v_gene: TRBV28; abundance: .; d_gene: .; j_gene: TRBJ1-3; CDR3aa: CASSSPAGVSGNTIYF; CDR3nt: TGTGCCAGCAGTTCCCCTGCGGGGGTGTCAGGAAACACCATATATTTT
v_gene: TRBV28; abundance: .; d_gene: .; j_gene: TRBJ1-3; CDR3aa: CASSLLNTIYF; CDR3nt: TGTGCCAGCAGTTTGTTAAACACCATATATTTT
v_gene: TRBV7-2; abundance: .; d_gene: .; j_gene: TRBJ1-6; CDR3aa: CASSSQQGIVAPLHF; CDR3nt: TGTGCCAGCAGCTCTCAGCAGGGTATAGTGGCACCCCTCCACTTT
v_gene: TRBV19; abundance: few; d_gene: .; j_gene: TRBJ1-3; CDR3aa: CASSTLGGNTIYF; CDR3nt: TGTGCCAGTAGTACACTAGGAGGAAACACCATATATTTT
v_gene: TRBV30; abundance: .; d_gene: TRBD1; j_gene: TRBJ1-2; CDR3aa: CAGDAGGGFYGHTF; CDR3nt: TGTGCCGGGGACGCCGGAGGGGGCTTCTATGGCCACACCTTC
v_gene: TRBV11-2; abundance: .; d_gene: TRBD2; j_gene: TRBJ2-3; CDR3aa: CASSWTSGSDTQYF; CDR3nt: TGTGCCAGCAGCTGGACTAGCGGTTCAGATACGCAGTATTTT
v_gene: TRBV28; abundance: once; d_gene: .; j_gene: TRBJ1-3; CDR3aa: CASSEGTFSGNTIYF; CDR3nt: TGTGCCAGCAGTGAGGGGACATTCTCTGGAAACACCATATATTTT